The rows below give T cell receptor beta chains drawn from one sample of a study of blood T cell repertoires in COVID-19. Clones were read by immunoSEQ multiplex PCR, and TCRdb kept only the in-frame ones, dropping some. The sample lists roughly 180,000 clones; 75% to 90% were seen once. Sequencing was done on a sample of peripheral blood. The origin of the receptors is a woman aged 40 to 49 with COVID-19, enrolled during active disease. CDR3s include the opening cysteine and the closing phenylalanine or tryptophan. A D gene is named only where the DNA matches it firmly. Size is omitted from some rows. Given values are once, few, many or a class for expanded clones.

d_gene	j_gene	abundance	v_gene	CDR3aa	CDR3nt
-	TRBJ2-2	-	TRBV5-4	CASSLDVRHTGELFF	TGTGCCAGCAGCTTGGATGTCAGGCACACCGGGGAGCTGTTTTTT
-	TRBJ2-2	-	TRBV19	CASSIGRGGGELFF	TGTGCCAGTAGTATTGGCAGGGGTGGCGGGGAGCTGTTTTTT
-	TRBJ1-1	-	TRBV15	CATSTRRHDGVIAPEAFF	TGTGCCACCAGCACCCGGAGACATGACGGGGTAATCGCACCTGAAGCTTTCTTT
-	TRBJ2-7	-	TRBV6-5	CASSYSTYEQYF	TGTGCCAGCAGTTACAGCACCTACGAGCAGTACTTC
-	TRBJ2-7	-	TRBV27	CASSLSSRFEQYF	TGTGCCAGCAGTTTATCGTCTCGGTTCGAGCAGTACTTC
TRBD2	TRBJ2-1	few	TRBV7-9	CAGEGGSSINEQFF	TGTGCCGGAGAGGGCGGGAGTTCGATCAATGAGCAGTTCTTC
TRBD1	TRBJ1-1	-	TRBV7-9	CASSLTGTNTEAFF	TGTGCCAGCAGCTTGACAGGGACGAACACTGAAGCTTTCTTT
TRBD2	TRBJ2-5	-	TRBV14	CASSQVKAGGEETQYF	TGTGCCAGCAGCCAAGTCAAAGCGGGAGGCGAGGAAACCCAGTACTTC
-	TRBJ2-1	once	TRBV7-8	CASSLTPSSSYNEQFF	TGTGCCAGCAGCCTGACACCTTCCAGCTCCTACAATGAGCAGTTCTTC
TRBD2	TRBJ2-2	-	TRBV5-4	CASSFGGGGTTGELFF	TGTGCCAGCAGCTTCGGAGGCGGGGGGACCACCGGGGAGCTGTTTTTT
TRBD2	TRBJ2-1	-	TRBV24-1	CATGAGVYNEQFF	TGTGCCACCGGAGCGGGGGTCTACAATGAGCAGTTCTTC
TRBD1	TRBJ2-4	-	TRBV27	CASSRGQGAGKNIQYF	TGTGCCAGCAGTCGCGGACAGGGGGCTGGCAAAAACATTCAGTACTTC
-	TRBJ2-2	few	TRBV5-1	CASSPWGSDNTGELFF	TGCGCCAGCAGCCCGTGGGGCAGCGACAACACCGGGGAGCTGTTTTTT
-	TRBJ1-1	-	TRBV3-1/TRBV3-2	CASSQQGPTEAFF	TGTGCCAGCAGCCAACAGGGGCCCACTGAAGCTTTCTTT
-	TRBJ1-1	-	TRBV27	CASSHRLNTEAFF	TGTGCCAGCAGCCACAGGTTGAACACTGAAGCTTTCTTT
TRBD2	TRBJ2-5	-	TRBV7-9	CASSSAGDPKETQYF	TGTGCCAGCAGCTCAGCGGGAGATCCAAAAGAGACCCAGTACTTC
-	TRBJ1-4	-	TRBV5-1	CASSLGRGNEKLFF	TGCGCCAGCAGCTTGGGACGGGGGAATGAAAAACTGTTTTTT
-	TRBJ1-2	-	TRBV7-8	CASSLRFGLGGYTF	TGTGCCAGCAGCTTAAGGTTCGGTCTGGGCGGCTACACCTTC
TRBD2	TRBJ2-1	-	TRBV7-3	CASSLSSGRHEQFF	TGTGCCAGCAGCTTATCTAGCGGGAGGCATGAGCAGTTCTTC
TRBD2	TRBJ2-3	-	TRBV19	CASSINREADTQYF	TGTGCCAGTAGTATAAATCGGGAGGCCGATACGCAGTATTTT
-	TRBJ1-1	-	TRBV27	CASSTRTGRTEAFF	TGTGCCAGCAGTACCAGAACAGGGCGCACTGAAGCTTTCTTT
TRBD2	TRBJ2-7	-	TRBV7-3	CASSLSASGSGEQYF	TGTGCCAGCAGCCTGTCGGCTAGCGGGAGTGGCGAGCAGTACTTC
TRBD1	TRBJ1-6	-	TRBV6-4	CASSPQGAAGNSPLHF	TGTGCCAGCAGTCCGCAGGGGGCAGCGGGGAATTCACCCCTCCACTTT
TRBD1	TRBJ1-2	-	TRBV2	CASVPAGQGYGYTF	TGTGCCAGCGTACCGGCGGGACAGGGCTACGGCTACACCTTC
-	TRBJ2-1	-	TRBV5-6	CASSSGGLRATSYNEQFF	TGTGCCAGCAGCTCGGGGGGCCTTCGGGCAACCTCCTACAATGAGCAGTTCTTC
TRBD1	TRBJ1-4	-	TRBV19	CASSINRGGAEKLFF	TGTGCCAGTAGTATAAACAGAGGGGGCGCTGAAAAACTGTTTTTT
TRBD2	TRBJ2-3	-	TRBV7-9	CASSPGLAGVLRTDTQYF	TGTGCCAGCAGCCCGGGACTAGCGGGGGTCCTTCGCACAGATACGCAGTATTTT
-	TRBJ1-3	-	TRBV6-6	CASRRGESNTIYF	TGTGCCAGCAGACGCGGGGAAAGCAACACCATATATTTT
-	TRBJ2-2	-	TRBV7-2	CASSSSYGELFF	TGTGCCAGCAGCTCCTCGTACGGGGAGCTGTTTTTT
-	TRBJ2-7	-	TRBV28	CAGSPAQGSVPSYEQYF	TGTGCCGGCAGCCCCGCCCAGGGCTCGGTCCCTTCCTACGAGCAGTACTTC
TRBD1	TRBJ1-6	-	TRBV18	CASSPQSPGQVNSPLHF	TGTGCCAGCTCACCCCAATCACCCGGACAGGTTAATTCACCCCTCCACTTT
TRBD1	TRBJ1-4	-	TRBV5-6	CASSPTGSNEKLFF	TGTGCCAGCAGCCCGACAGGGTCTAATGAAAAACTGTTTTTT
TRBD1	TRBJ2-3	-	TRBV7-8	CASSLAAAGGAWSADTQYF	TGTGCCAGCAGCTTAGCCGCGGCAGGGGGCGCGTGGTCGGCAGATACGCAGTATTTT
TRBD2	TRBJ2-1	-	TRBV7-9	CASSPPGGAGNEQFF	TGTGCCAGCAGCCCCCCGGGGGGAGCAGGGAATGAGCAGTTCTTC
TRBD1	TRBJ1-2	-	TRBV7-9	CASSPPRDRGPYGYTF	TGTGCCAGCAGCCCCCCCCGGGACAGGGGTCCCTATGGCTACACCTTC
-	TRBJ1-2	-	TRBV29-1	CSVVYYGYTF	TGCAGCGTTGTATACTATGGCTACACCTTC
-	TRBJ2-1	-	TRBV5-5	CASSLRGVVDLNEQFF	TGTGCCAGCAGCTTGAGGGGCGTGGTGGACCTCAATGAGCAGTTCTTC
-	TRBJ1-1	-	TRBV6-6	CASSYLGAEAFF	TGTGCCAGCAGTTACCTGGGGGCGGAAGCTTTCTTT